The entry below describes one TCR beta chain. The table lists this clone with a few counts. Its specific antigen is unknown. Qualities for individual bases were not recorded, and no much larger clone is one base off. The data stem from a study of OX40 agonist ivuxolimab in advanced cancers. With respect to the entire study: The costimulatory receptor OX40 (CD134) was targeted by ivuxolimab, a fully human IgG2 agonistic monoclonal antibody. Intravenous ivuxolimab was administered to patients every 2 weeks at six dose levels: 0.01, 0.1, 0.3, 1.5, 3 and 10 mg/kg. Among the roughly 50 dose-escalation patients, roughly 20 had hepatocellular carcinoma, 15 or so melanoma, 9 renal cell carcinoma and 9 head and neck cancer. In the dose-escalation cohort, roughly 82% of patients were male, and the mean age was 60 years with a range of about 20 to 80. Prior anti-PD-1, anti-PD-L1 or anti-CTLA-4 therapy was permitted, and checkpoint inhibitors had been received by less than 45% of dose-escalation patients. Partial responses were achieved by three dose-escalation patients, of whom one had hepatocellular carcinoma and two had cutaneous melanoma. Peripheral TCRbeta sequencing aimed to test whether ivuxolimab altered TCR sequence diversity and caused clonal T-cell expansion. The monotherapy dose-escalation portion (N = 52 patients) of the phase I ivuxolimab trial is reported in the paper.

Counted from cysteine to phenylalanine, this CDR3 has 14 amino acids. The only DNA kept is the CDR3, 42 bases in frame from the first base. From V the trimming removes 5 bases and from J it removes 4 bases, while the gene matches leave 8 bases of the junction unaccounted for. CDR1 and CDR2 are drawn from the germline V gene: MNHEY, SVGAGI. Patients with a history of autoimmune disease or receiving systemic immunosuppression were excluded from the trial. Peripheral blood for TCR sequencing was collected from all dose cohorts at baseline, on cycle 4 day 1, and on cycle 7 day 1. The samples were taken from a phase I, first-in-human, multicenter, open-label dose-escalation trial of ivuxolimab. Adults with locally advanced or metastatic melanoma, renal cell, hepatocellular, or head and neck squamous cell carcinoma were enrolled in the trial. Before TCR sequencing, CD4+ T cells and CD8+ T cells from peripheral blood were sorted into separate populations.

Genomic DNA was isolated from the sorted cells so that the TCRbeta CDR3 region could be sequenced. The immunoSEQ Assay was used for sequencing of TCRbeta CDR3 regions. As stored in TCRdb, this immuneACCESS dataset retains in-frame rearrangements with V and J assigned. A fraction of the clones does not appear; measured against another copy, unresolved V genes explain less than half of the discrepancy, and the remainder lacks a known reason. This sample holds around 38,000 clones; roughly 82% were observed only once. The biggest ten clones account for approximately 6.9% of the sample. Results and caveats for the whole study, not just this receptor: The antigen specificity of the clonally expanded peripheral T cells was not determined. In the 0.1-3.0 mg/kg groups, partial responders had among the lowest normalized peripheral clonal expansion, particularly in CD8+ T cells. Low levels of normalized T-cell clonal expansion were also seen in some nonresponding patients. At doses from 0.1 to 3.0 mg/kg, clonal expansion was seen in both CD4+ and CD8+ blood T cells between baseline and week 6. After ivuxolimab, expanded clones were on average more numerous among CD8+ T cells than among CD4+ T cells.

This clonotype was obtained from an adult with an advanced solid tumor such as melanoma, head and neck, liver or kidney cancer. Sequenced material: CD4+ or CD8+ T cells sorted from blood, taken in a trial of the OX40 agonist ivuxolimab. The chain uses TRBV6-5 and TRBJ2-7; TRBD2 matches 7 bases in the middle. In nucleotide form, the sequence is TGTGCCAGCAGTACCGGGACTACCAGATACGAGCAGTACTTC. This sequence encodes CASSTGTTRYEQYF.